This T cell receptor beta chain was observed in a study of cytomegalovirus exposure and HLA in healthy donors. Study background: Inside one of the first data releases sat 75 million to 100 million unique TCRs taken from HLA-typed donors. Study-level results: Donors were assumed by presence/absence analyses to have roughly uniform sequencing depth. As was reported, the HLA-A and HLA-B alleles of most subjects were accurately predicted from TCR beta sequences.

The PCR had 60 Vbeta and 13 Jbeta primers. Assay: immunoSEQ multiplex PCR; the TCRdb copy retains only in-frame clones and omits some. The table has 95,000 to 100,000 clones, roughly 76% seen once. Germline V gene lookup returns CDR1 KGHSY and CDR2 FQNENV. V lost 0 bases to trimming and J lost 7 bases; unmatched junction nucleotides: 5. The CDR3 loop spans 16 amino acids. There were likely unrecorded immune exposures, though donors were nominally healthy when sampled. Concerning this clone itself: No antigen is known for it.

V gene TRBV16 combines with J gene TRBJ1-6; 8 bases align to TRBD1. Sample: PBMCs. The sequence was collected from a middle-aged man in good health and CMV-seronegative. The CDR3 DNA follows: TGTGCCAGCAGCCAATCCAGACGACAGGGGAATTCACCCCTCCACTTT. It codes for CASSQSRRQGNSPLHF.